This record looks at one T cell receptor beta chain sequence and its context. Antigen unknown. The data are from a study of PD-L1 blockade in urothelial cancer. Turning to the study itself: Atezolizumab was started by patients in the mid-2010s at 1,200 mg intravenously every 3 weeks. Median T cell yield from blood was over 120,000. Findings and caveats of the study: Below-median TCR clonality that was measured in pretreatment blood predicted better survival.

Enrolled patients showed locally advanced or metastatic urothelial carcinoma. Measured with immunoSEQ multiplex PCR; TCRdb has only the in-frame clones, and not every one. This sample has some 52,000 clones; around 77% occur once, and the top ten carry 3% to 4%. V dropped 2 bases and J dropped 4 bases, with 18 bases sitting between them. Germline assignment: CDR1 SGDLS and CDR2 YYNGEE. The CDR3 runs to 17 residues. Sequences were derived from PBMCs, sampled around atezolizumab (anti-PD-L1) treatment. The TCR was taken from a man aged 65 to 79 with urothelial cancer. The chain carries TRBV9 and TRBJ1-4; D is possibly TRBD1 (5 bases). The CDR3 reads CASSVEGTSRGNEKLFF. The CDR3, as DNA: TGTGCCAGCAGCGTGGAAGGGACTTCAAGGGGTAATGAAAAACTGTTTTTT.